A single sample is the source of the 14 T cell receptor beta chains below, sequenced in a study of blood T cell repertoires in COVID-19. Only in-frame clones appear in the TCRdb table, and some are missing; sequencing was by immunoSEQ multiplex PCR. The top ten hold around 1.1% of the sample, which has some 94,000 clones, 80% to 90% seen once. The sequenced sample was peripheral blood. The receptors originated from a human donor in a cohort sampled during active COVID-19.

The gene calls are TRBV27 and TRBJ2-5, with D perhaps TRBD2 (5 bases). Trimming removed 6 bases at V and 1 base at J, with 12 bases between. Germline assignment: CDR1 MNHEY and CDR2 SMNVEV (reference sequence). The CDR3 is 14 amino acids. The CDR3 DNA reads as TGTGCCAGCAGATCTTTGGGGAGCCAAGAGACCCAGTACTTC. Amino acids: CASRSLGSQETQYF.

The chain is built from TRBV9 and TRBJ2-7, with TRBD2 matching 13 bases. The J segment lost 5 bases and the V segment lost 4 bases, leaving 15 bases of the junction unmatched. CDR3 length: 18 amino acids. Germline V gene lookup returns CDR1 SGDLS and CDR2 YYNGEE. The CDR3 DNA follows: TGTGCCAGCAGCTACCAAGCCCTCGGACTAGCGGGAGCCCACGAGCAGTACTTC. It encodes CASSYQALGLAGAHEQYF.

This sequence joins TRBV3-1 (or the pseudogene TRBV3-2) and TRBJ2-1; 7 bases map to TRBD2. V shed 6 bases and J 5 bases; nucleotides not matched to a gene: 4. CDR1 and CDR2 from the germline V gene are LGHDT and YNNKEL (reference sequence). This CDR3 is built from 13 residues. CDR3 nucleotides: TGTGCCAGCAGGACCACTAGCGACAATGAGCAGTTCTTC. This gives the protein CASRTTSDNEQFF.

The genes are TRBV27 and TRBJ2-7; 14 bases agree with TRBD2. Losses at the gene ends were 5 bases for V and 5 bases for J; bases not matched to a gene: 11. The germline gives CDR1 MNHEY, CDR2 SMNVEV (reference sequence). The CDR3 length is 17 residues. CDR3: CASSSPGTSGSLNEQYF. In DNA, the CDR3 is TGTGCCAGCAGTAGCCCCGGGACTAGCGGGAGTCTAAACGAGCAGTACTTC.

The chain joins TRBV19 to TRBJ1-4, with D unresolved. Germline loops: CDR1 LNHDA, CDR2 SQIVND (reference sequence). This CDR3 is built from 14 residues. V shed 0 bases and J shed 4 bases, with 6 bases lying between them. This CDR3 is CASSIEGSNEKLFF. The CDR3 DNA is TGTGCCAGTAGTATAGAGGGGAGTAATGAAAAACTGTTTTTT. Full variable domain (missing parts from reference TRBV19 and TRBJ1-4): DGGITQSPKYLFRKEGQNVTLSCEQNLNHDAMYWYRQDPGQGLRLIYYSQIVNDFQKGDIAEGYSVSREKKESFPLTVTSAQKNPTAFYLCASSIEGSNEKLFFGSGTQLSVL.

CDR3 sequence (DNA): TGTGCCAGCAGTTACCGCCGGGACTATCAAGACAATGAGCAGTTCTTC. Protein product: CASSYRRDYQDNEQFF. The J gene is TRBJ2-1, the V gene TRBV6-6; 7 bases agree with TRBD2. The germline CDR1 and CDR2 sequences are MNHNY and SVGAGI (reference sequence). The ends lost 2 bases at V and 5 bases at J; junction bases unmatched: 9. The CDR3 runs 16 residues.

The table lists this clone with a count of one. The J gene is TRBJ2-7, the V gene TRBV5-1, with 9 bases that match TRBD1. The V gene end was trimmed by 7 bases and the J gene end by 5 bases; junction bases not matched to a gene: 13. The CDR3 has 15 residues. Germline lookup yields CDR1 SGHRS and CDR2 YFSETQ. Here the CDR3 reads CASGSSSGTGNEQYF. CDR3 DNA: TGCGCCAGCGGTTCTTCTTCCGGGACAGGGAACGAGCAGTACTTC.

This chain joins TRBV19 and TRBJ2-2; 9 bases line up with TRBD2. The CDR3 has 14 amino acids. The junction had 3 bases not matched to a gene; V was cut back by 4 bases and J by 6 bases. Looked up from germline, CDR1 is LNHDA and CDR2 is SQIVND (reference sequence). The CDR3 region has the DNA TGTGCCAGTAGTACTGGGACTAGCCCCGGGGAGCTGTTTTTT. It codes for CASSTGTSPGELFF.

V gene TRBV5-8 combines with J gene TRBJ1-5, with D tentatively TRBD1 (5 bases). The V end lost 2 bases, the J end lost 4 bases, and 7 bases lay between the germline ends. The CDR3 is 13 residues long. Germline CDR1 SGHTS, CDR2 YDEGEE. The CDR3 DNA sequence: TGTGCCAGCAGCTTAGGACAAAATCAGCCCCAGCATTTT. It codes for CASSLGQNQPQHF.

This clone appeared once. This sequence joins TRBV7-3 and TRBJ2-2, with 13 bases that match TRBD2. Per germline, CDR1 SGHTA and CDR2 FQGTGA. The CDR3 loop spans 17 amino acids. V trimming: 5 bases; J trimming: 6 bases; junction bases outside the gene matches: 9. This CDR3 reads CASSPWTSGSRAGELFF. In DNA form, the CDR3 reads TGTGCCAGCAGCCCATGGACTAGCGGGAGTAGGGCCGGGGAGCTGTTTTTT.

V and J are TRBV6-4 and TRBJ2-3, with D possibly TRBD2 on 6 matching bases. Germline V gene lookup returns CDR1 MRHNA and CDR2 SNTAGT. The germline V and J ends were trimmed by 6 bases and 4 bases, with 14 bases remaining between them. The length of the CDR3 is 14 residues. The DNA of the CDR3 is TGTGCCAGCAGCGTTAGCGGACTTTCAGATACGCAGTATTTT. This sequence encodes CASSVSGLSDTQYF.

This clone was recorded only once. The rearrangement uses TRBV6-7 and TRBJ2-4, with 8 bases lining up with TRBD2. TRBV6-7 is treated as an ORF (open reading frame) with a function not yet certain. The CDR3 spans 14 residues. V lost 7 bases and J lost 7; bases outside the gene matches: 9. Here the CDR3 reads CASIQRESLNIQYF. CDR3 DNA sequence: TGTGCCAGCATCCAGCGGGAGAGTCTGAACATTCAGTACTTC.

This clone occurred a few times. This chain connects TRBV6-5 to TRBJ2-3; tentative D call: TRBD2 (6 bases). Germline CDR1 reads MNHEY; CDR2 reads SVGAGI. V lost 4 bases and J lost 6, with 14 bases in between. This CDR3 has 14 amino acids. CDR3 residues: CASSSGTPYDTQYF. The CDR3 DNA reads as TGTGCCAGCAGTTCCGGGACTCCTTACGATACGCAGTATTTT.

This chain connects TRBV5-5 to TRBJ2-5; 11 nucleotides agree with TRBD2. The CDR3 totals 16 residues. The ends lost 4 bases at V and 1 base at J; junction bases unmatched: 6. Germline-derived CDR1 and CDR2 are SGHKS and YYEKEE (reference sequence). CDR3 protein: CASSATSGNIQETQYF. CDR3 in DNA: TGTGCCAGCAGCGCGACTAGCGGGAACATCCAAGAGACCCAGTACTTC.